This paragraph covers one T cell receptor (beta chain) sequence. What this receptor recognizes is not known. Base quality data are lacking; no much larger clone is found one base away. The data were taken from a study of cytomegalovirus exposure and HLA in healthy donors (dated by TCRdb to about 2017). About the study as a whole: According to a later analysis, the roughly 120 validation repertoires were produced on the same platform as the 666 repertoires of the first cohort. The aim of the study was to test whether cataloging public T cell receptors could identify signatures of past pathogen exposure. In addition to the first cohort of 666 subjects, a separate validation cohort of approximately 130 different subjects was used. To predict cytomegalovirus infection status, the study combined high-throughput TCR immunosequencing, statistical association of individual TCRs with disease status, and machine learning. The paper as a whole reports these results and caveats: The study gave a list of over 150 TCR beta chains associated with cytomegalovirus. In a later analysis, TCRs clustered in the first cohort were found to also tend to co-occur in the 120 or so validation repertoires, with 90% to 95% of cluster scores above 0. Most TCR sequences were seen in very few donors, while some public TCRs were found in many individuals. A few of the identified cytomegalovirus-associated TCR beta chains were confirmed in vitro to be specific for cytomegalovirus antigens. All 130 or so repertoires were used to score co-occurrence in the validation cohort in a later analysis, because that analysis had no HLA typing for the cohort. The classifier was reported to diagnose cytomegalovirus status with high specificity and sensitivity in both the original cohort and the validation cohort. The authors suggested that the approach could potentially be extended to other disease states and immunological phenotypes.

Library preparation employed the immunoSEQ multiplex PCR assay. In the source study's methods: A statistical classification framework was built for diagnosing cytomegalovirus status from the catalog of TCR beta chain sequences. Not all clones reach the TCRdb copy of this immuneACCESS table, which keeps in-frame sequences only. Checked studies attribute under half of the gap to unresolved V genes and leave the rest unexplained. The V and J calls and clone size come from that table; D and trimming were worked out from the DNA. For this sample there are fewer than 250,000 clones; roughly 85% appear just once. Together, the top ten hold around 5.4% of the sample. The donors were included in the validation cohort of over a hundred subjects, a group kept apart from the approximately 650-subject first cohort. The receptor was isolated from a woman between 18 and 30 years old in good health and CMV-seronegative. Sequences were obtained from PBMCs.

The nucleotide sequence reads TGTGCCAGCAGCTTAGGGACTGGAAACACCATATATTTT. Its protein is CASSLGTGNTIYF. The chain was built from TRBV13 and TRBJ1-3; no confident D gene assignment can be made. Based on the germline V gene (reference sequence), the CDR1 and CDR2 sequences are PRHDT and FYEKMQ. The trim is 0 bases for V and 2 bases for J, with a gap of 2 bases between the germline ends. The CDR3, from cysteine to phenylalanine, totals 13 residues. CDR3 DNA is the only sequence kept; it has 39 bases, read in frame from the first base. Where the CDR3 stops, the reference TRBV13 and TRBJ1-3 genes take over; the full variable domain is AAGVIQSPRHLIKEKRETATLKCYPIPRHDTVYWYQQGPGQDPQFLISFYEKMQSDKGSIPDRFSAQQFSDYHSELNMSSLELGDSALYFCASSLGTGNTIYFGEGSWLTVV.